Detailed here is one T cell receptor (beta chain). Its antigen is still unknown. This CDR3 spans 15 amino acids. V was trimmed by 2 bases and J by 1 base, leaving 9 bases between them. Looked up from germline, CDR1 is MNHEY and CDR2 is SVGEGT. This sample is part of a study of T cell responses to AZD1222 COVID-19 vaccine. The protocol was immunoSEQ multiplex PCR, while the TCRdb copy is restricted to in-frame clones and leaves out a portion. The sample has just under 90,000 clones, around 90% seen once. The study's findings and limits: Repertoires in all cases were sampled only once the peak T cell response had passed. Donors were mostly white British, more females; clonal diversity possibly underestimated.

This sequence was found in an adult in good health. The material was peripheral blood, obtained on day 0 of MenACWY control vaccination. This chain connects TRBV6-2 or TRBV6-3 to TRBJ2-1; D gene ambiguous. For the CDR3, the DNA is TGTGCCAGCAGTTACGGTAGACCATCCTACAATGAGCAGTTCTTC. Translating it yields CASSYGRPSYNEQFF.